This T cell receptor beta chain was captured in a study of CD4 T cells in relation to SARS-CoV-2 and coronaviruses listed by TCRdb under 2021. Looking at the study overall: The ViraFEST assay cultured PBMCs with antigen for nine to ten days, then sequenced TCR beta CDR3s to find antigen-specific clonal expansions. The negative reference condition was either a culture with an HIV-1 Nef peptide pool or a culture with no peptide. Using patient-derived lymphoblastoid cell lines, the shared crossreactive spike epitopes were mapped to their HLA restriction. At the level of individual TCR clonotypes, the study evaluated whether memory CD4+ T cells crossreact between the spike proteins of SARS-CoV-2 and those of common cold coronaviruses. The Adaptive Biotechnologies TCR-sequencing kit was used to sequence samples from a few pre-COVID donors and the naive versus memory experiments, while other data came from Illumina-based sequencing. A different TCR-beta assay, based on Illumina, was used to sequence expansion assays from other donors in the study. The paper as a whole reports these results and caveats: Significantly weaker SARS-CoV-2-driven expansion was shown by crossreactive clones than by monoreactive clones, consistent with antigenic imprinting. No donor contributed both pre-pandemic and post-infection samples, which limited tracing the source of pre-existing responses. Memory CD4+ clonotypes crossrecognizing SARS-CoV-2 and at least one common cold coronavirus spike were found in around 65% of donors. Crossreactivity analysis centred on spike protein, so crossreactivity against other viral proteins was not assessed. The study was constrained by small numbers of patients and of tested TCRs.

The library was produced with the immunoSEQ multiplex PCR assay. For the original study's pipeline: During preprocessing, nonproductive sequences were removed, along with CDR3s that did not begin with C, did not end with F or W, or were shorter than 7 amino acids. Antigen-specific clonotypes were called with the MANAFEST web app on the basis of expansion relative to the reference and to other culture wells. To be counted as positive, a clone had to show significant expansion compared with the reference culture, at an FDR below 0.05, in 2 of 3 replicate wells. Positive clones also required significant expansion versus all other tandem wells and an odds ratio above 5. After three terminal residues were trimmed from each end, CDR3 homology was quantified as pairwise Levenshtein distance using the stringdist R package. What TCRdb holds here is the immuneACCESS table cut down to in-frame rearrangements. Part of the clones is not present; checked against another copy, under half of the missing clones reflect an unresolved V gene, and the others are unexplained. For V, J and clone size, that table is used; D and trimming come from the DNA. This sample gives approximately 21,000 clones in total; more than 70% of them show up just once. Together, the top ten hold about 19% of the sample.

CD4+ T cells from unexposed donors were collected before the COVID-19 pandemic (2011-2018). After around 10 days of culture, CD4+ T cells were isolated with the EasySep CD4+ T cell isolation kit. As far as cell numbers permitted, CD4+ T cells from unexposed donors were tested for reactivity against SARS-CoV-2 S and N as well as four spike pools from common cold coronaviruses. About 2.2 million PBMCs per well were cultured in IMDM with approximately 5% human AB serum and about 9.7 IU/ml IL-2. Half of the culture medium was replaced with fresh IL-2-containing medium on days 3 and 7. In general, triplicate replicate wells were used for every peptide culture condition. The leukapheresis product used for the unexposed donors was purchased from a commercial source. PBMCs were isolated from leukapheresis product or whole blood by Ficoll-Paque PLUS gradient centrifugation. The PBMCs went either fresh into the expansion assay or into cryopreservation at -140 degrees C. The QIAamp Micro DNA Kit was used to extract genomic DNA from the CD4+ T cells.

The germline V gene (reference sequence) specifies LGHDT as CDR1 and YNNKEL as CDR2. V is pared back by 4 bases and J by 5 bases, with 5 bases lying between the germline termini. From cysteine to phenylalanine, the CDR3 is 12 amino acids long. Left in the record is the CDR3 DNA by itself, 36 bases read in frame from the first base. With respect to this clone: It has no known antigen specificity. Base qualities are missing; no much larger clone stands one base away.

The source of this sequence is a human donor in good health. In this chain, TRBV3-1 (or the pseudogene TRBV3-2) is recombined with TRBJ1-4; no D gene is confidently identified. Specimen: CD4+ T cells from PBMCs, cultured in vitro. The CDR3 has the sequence CASSPSNEKLFF. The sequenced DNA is TGTGCCAGCAGCCCTTCAAATGAAAAACTGTTTTTT.